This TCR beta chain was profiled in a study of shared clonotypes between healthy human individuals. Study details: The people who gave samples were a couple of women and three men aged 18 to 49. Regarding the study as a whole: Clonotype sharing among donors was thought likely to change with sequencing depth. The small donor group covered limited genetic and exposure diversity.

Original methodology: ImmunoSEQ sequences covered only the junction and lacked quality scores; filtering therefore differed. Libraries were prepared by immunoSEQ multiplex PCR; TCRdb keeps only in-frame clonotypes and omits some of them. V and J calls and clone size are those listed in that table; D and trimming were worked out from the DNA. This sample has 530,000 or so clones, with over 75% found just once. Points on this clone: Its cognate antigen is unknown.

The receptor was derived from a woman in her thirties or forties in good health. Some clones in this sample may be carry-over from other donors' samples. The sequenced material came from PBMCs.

CDR3 region: CASSSAFRGWELFF. CDR3 in DNA: TGTGCCAGCAGCTCGGCCTTTAGAGGATGGGAACTGTTTTTT. This chain connects TRBV11-2 to TRBJ1-4; D not certain. From germline, CDR1 is SGHAT and CDR2 FQNNGV. Trimming left V 4 bases short and J 12 bases short, with 18 bases between. The CDR3 has 14 amino acids.